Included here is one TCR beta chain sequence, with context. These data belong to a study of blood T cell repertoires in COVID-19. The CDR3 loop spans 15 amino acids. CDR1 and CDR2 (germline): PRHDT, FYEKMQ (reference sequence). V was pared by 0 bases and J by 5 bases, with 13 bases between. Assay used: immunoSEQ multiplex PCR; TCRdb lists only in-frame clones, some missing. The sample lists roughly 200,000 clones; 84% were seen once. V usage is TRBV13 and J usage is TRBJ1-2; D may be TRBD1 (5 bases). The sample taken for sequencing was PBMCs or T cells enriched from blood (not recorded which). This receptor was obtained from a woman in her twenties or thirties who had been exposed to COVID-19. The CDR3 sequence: CASSLGRGVEYGYTF. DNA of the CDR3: TGTGCCAGCAGCTTAGGCCGGGGGGTCGAATATGGCTACACCTTC.